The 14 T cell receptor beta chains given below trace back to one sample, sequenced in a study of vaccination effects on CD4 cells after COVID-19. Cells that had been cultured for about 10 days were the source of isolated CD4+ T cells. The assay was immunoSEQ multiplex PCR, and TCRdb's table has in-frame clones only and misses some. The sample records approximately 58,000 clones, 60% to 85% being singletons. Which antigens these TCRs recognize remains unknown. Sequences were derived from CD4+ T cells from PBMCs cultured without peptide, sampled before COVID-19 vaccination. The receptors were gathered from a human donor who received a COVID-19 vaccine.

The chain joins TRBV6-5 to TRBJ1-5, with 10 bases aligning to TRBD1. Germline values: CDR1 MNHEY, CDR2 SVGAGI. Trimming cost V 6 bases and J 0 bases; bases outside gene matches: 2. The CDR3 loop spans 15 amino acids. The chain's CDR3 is CASSRDRGSNQPQHF. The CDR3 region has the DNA TGTGCCAGCAGCCGGGACAGGGGTAGCAATCAGCCCCAGCATTTT.

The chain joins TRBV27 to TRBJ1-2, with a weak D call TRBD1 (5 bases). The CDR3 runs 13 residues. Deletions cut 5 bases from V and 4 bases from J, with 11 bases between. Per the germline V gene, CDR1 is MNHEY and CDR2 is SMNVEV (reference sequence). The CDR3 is CASSRDGVYGYTF. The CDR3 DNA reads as TGTGCCAGCAGTCGGGACGGGGTCTATGGCTACACCTTC.

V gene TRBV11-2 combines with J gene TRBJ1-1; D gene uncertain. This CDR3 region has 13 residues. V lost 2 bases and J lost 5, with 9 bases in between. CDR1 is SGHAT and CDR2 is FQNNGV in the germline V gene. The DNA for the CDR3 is TGTGCCAGCAGCTTAAAAAGGCAGACTGAAGCTTTCTTT. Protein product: CASSLKRQTEAFF.

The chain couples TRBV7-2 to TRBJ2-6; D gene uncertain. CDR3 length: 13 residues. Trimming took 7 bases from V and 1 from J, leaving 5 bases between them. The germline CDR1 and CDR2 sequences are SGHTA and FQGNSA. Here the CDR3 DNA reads TGTGCCAGCAAGCCGTCTGGGGCCAACGTCCTGACTTTC. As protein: CASKPSGANVLTF.

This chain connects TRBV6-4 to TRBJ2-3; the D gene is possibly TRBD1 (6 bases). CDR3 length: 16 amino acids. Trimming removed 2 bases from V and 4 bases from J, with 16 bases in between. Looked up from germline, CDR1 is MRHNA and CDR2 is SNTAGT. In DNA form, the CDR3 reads TGTGCCAGCAGTGACCGCGGACAGCCCTCCGCAGATACGCAGTATTTT. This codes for CASSDRGQPSADTQYF.

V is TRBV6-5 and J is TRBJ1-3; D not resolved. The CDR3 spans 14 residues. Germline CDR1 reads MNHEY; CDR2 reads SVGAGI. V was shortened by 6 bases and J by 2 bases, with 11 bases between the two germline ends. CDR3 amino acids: CASSQAPAGNTIYF. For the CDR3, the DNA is TGTGCCAGCAGCCAGGCCCCGGCTGGAAACACCATATATTTT.

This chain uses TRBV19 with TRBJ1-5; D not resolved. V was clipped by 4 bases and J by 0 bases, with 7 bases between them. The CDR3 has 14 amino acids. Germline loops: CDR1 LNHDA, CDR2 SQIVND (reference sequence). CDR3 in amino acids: CASSTFHSNQPQHF. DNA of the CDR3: TGTGCCAGTAGTACGTTCCATAGCAATCAGCCCCAGCATTTT.

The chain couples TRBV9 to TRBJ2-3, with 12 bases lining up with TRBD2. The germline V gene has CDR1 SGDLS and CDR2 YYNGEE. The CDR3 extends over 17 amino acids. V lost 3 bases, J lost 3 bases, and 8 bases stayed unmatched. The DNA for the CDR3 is TGTGCCAGCAGCGACGGGGGACTAGCGGGTATAACAGATACGCAGTATTTT. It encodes CASSDGGLAGITDTQYF.

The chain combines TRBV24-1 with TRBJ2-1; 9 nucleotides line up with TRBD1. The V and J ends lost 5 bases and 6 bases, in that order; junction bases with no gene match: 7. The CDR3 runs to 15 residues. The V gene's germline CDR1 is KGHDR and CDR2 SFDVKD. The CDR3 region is CATSVGQGGGNEQFF. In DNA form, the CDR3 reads TGTGCCACCAGTGTGGGACAGGGTGGCGGCAATGAGCAGTTCTTC.

The CDR3 loop is CATLVSGGLLGTDTQYF. The CDR3 nucleotides read TGTGCCACCCTCGTCAGCGGGGGGCTCCTGGGCACAGATACGCAGTATTTT. This chain connects TRBV2 to TRBJ2-3; 9 bases are shared with TRBD2. Germline-derived CDR1 and CDR2 are SNHLY and FYNNEI. Trimming took 10 bases from V and 1 from J; bases not matched to a gene: 15. The CDR3 runs 17 residues.

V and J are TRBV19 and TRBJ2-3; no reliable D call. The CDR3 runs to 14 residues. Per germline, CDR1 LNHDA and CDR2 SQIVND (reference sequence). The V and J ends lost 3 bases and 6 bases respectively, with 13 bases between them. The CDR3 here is CASSILGGGDTQYF. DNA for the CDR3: TGTGCCAGTAGTATTCTCGGTGGTGGGGATACGCAGTATTTT.

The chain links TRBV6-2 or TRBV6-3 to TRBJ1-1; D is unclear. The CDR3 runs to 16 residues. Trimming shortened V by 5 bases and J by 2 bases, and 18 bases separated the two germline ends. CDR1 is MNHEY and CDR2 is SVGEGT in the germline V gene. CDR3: CASSPPWRRDNTEAFF. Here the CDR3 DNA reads TGTGCCAGCAGTCCCCCCTGGAGGAGAGATAACACTGAAGCTTTCTTT.

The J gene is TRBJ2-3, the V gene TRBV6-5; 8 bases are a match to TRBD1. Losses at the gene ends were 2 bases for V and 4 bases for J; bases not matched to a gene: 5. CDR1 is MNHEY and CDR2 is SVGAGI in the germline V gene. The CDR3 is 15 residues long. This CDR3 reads CASSYRAGGSDTQYF. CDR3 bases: TGTGCCAGCAGTTACAGGGCAGGGGGCTCAGATACGCAGTATTTT.

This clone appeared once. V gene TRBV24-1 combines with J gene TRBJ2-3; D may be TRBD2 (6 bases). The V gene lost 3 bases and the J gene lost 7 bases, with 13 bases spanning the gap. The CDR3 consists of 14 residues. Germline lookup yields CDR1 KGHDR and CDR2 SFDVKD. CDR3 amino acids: CATSDGPGDYTQYF. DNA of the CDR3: TGTGCCACCAGTGATGGGCCGGGGGACTATACGCAGTATTTT.